The present entry profiles one T cell receptor (beta chain) with its context. This entry belongs to a study of blood T cell repertoires in COVID-19. About the research overall: COVID-19 samples from acute and convalescent phases originated in the United States, Italy and Spain. Sources were T cells, B-cell-depleted T cells, or PBMCs; the material itself was cDNA or gDNA.

V lost 6 bases, J lost 7 bases, and 9 bases stayed unmatched. This CDR3 has 14 residues. Germline-derived CDR1 and CDR2 are SGHVS and FQNEAQ. In the original workflow: Scientists estimated how many nucleated cells there were by amplifying reference gene primers. The data were produced by immunoSEQ multiplex PCR, yet TCRdb's version contains in-frame clones alone and is incomplete. D and trimming were read from the DNA, whereas the V and J calls and clone size are those reported in that table. The sample contains about 170,000 clones, around 84% of which appear only once. In Seattle, patients joined the study during active infection and were tracked longitudinally.

The material sequenced was peripheral blood. The V and J genes are TRBV7-8 and TRBJ2-1, with TRBD2 matching 7 bases. The origin of this receptor is a woman between 65 and 79 years old with COVID-19, enrolled during active disease. The chain's CDR3 is CASRRAGLGNEQFF. The CDR3 DNA follows: TGTGCCAGCAGAAGAGCAGGACTAGGGAATGAGCAGTTCTTC. Full variable domain (remainder filled in from reference TRBV7-8 and TRBJ2-1): GAGVSQSPRYKVAKRGQDVALRCDPISGHVSLFWYQQALGQGPEFLTYFQNEAQLDKSGLPSDRFFAERPEGSVSTLKIQRTQQEDSAVYLCASRRAGLGNEQFFGPGTRLTVL.